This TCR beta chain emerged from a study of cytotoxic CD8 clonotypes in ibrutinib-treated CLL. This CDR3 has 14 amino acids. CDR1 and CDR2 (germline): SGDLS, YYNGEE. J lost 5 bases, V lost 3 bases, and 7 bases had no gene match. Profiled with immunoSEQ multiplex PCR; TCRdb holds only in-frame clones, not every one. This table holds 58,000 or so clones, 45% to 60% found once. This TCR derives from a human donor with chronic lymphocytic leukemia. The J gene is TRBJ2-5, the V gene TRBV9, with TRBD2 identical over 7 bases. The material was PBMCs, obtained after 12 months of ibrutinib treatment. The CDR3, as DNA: TGTGCCAGCAGCGAACGACTAGCTTTTGAGACCCAGTACTTC. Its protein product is CASSERLAFETQYF.